These T cell receptor beta chains were read from a single sample in a study of blood T cell repertoires in COVID-19. Clones were read by immunoSEQ multiplex PCR, and TCRdb kept only the in-frame ones, dropping some. The sample holds around 200,000 clones, approximately 83% seen once. Sequencing used peripheral blood. The receptors were gathered from a man aged 45 to 65 with active or convalescent COVID-19. CDR3s include the opening cysteine and the closing phenylalanine or tryptophan. The D gene is left open where the match is weak. Size is stated for part of the rows, as once, few or many counts, or as a class when the clone is expanded.

v_call	d_call	j_call	clone_size	cdr3_aa	cdr3_nt
TRBV5-1	-	TRBJ1-2	-	CASSLGGPGYTF	TGCGCCAGCAGCTTGGGGGGCCCGGGCTACACCTTC
TRBV7-9	-	TRBJ2-2	once	CASSLGGESGELFF	TGTGCCAGCAGCTTAGGGGGCGAGTCCGGGGAGCTGTTTTTT
TRBV6-2/TRBV6-3	-	TRBJ1-1	-	CASSWANTEAFF	TGTGCCAGCAGTTGGGCGAACACTGAAGCTTTCTTT
TRBV4-1	-	TRBJ2-1	-	CASSRRGPGGNEQFF	TGCGCCAGCAGCCGTCGGGGTCCCGGGGGCAATGAGCAGTTCTTC
TRBV3-1/TRBV3-2	-	TRBJ2-7	-	CASSQQGPYEQYF	TGTGCCAGCAGCCAGCAGGGTCCCTACGAGCAGTACTTC
TRBV2	-	TRBJ2-2	-	CASISGENTGELFF	TGTGCCAGCATCTCCGGGGAGAACACCGGGGAGCTGTTTTTT
TRBV10-1	-	TRBJ1-2	few	CASSEEDGYTF	TGCGCCAGCAGTGAAGAGGATGGCTACACCTTC
TRBV5-1	-	TRBJ2-7	-	CASSTSPFTDSYEQYF	TGCGCCAGCAGCACCTCACCCTTTACTGACAGCTACGAGCAGTACTTC
TRBV3-1/TRBV3-2	-	TRBJ1-2	-	CASSQELQGGGYTF	TGTGCCAGCAGCCAAGAGTTACAGGGCGGTGGCTACACCTTC
TRBV5-1	TRBD1	TRBJ1-1	-	CASSSGQRTNTEAFF	TGCGCCAGCAGCTCGGGACAGCGGACGAACACTGAAGCTTTCTTT
TRBV5-1	TRBD1	TRBJ1-1	-	CASSPRAGGLNTEAFF	TGCGCCAGCAGCCCCCGGGCAGGGGGTCTTAACACTGAAGCTTTCTTT
TRBV24-1	-	TRBJ2-1	-	CATSDSAGSRYNEQFF	TGTGCCACCAGTGACTCTGCCGGTTCCCGATACAATGAGCAGTTCTTC
TRBV5-1	TRBD2	TRBJ2-5	-	CASSLGGGGYQETQYF	TGCGCCAGCAGCTTGGGTGGCGGGGGGTACCAAGAGACCCAGTACTTC
TRBV28	-	TRBJ1-1	-	CASSGSGMNTEAFF	TGTGCCAGCAGTGGGAGTGGGATGAACACTGAAGCTTTCTTT
TRBV18	TRBD1	TRBJ2-7	-	CASSNMGQTHEQYF	TGTGCCAGCTCAAACATGGGACAGACCCACGAGCAGTACTTC
TRBV27	-	TRBJ2-1	-	CASAFWGGDFNEQFF	TGTGCCAGCGCGTTTTGGGGGGGCGATTTCAATGAGCAGTTCTTC
TRBV20-1	-	TRBJ1-2	-	CSATGQGYTF	TGCAGTGCCACCGGACAGGGCTACACCTTC
TRBV18	TRBD2	TRBJ2-1	-	CASSPLSGPSYNEQFF	TGTGCCAGCTCACCCCTTAGCGGGCCTTCCTACAATGAGCAGTTCTTC
TRBV10-1	-	TRBJ1-5	-	CASSEWALSSNQPQHF	TGCGCCAGCAGTGAGTGGGCCTTATCTAGCAATCAGCCCCAGCATTTT
TRBV5-6	-	TRBJ2-3	-	CASSSGLGGTDTQYF	TGTGCCAGCAGCTCAGGACTAGGGGGAACAGATACGCAGTATTTT
TRBV18	-	TRBJ1-1	-	CASSPPSAGDTEAFF	TGTGCCAGCTCACCACCGTCGGCGGGTGACACTGAAGCTTTCTTT
TRBV6-6	TRBD1	TRBJ2-3	-	CASSYSQGQRTDTQYF	TGTGCCAGCAGTTACTCTCAGGGACAGCGCACAGATACGCAGTATTTT
TRBV10-1	-	TRBJ2-3	-	CASSQGEKFPDTQYF	TGCGCCAGCAGCCAAGGGGAAAAATTCCCAGATACGCAGTATTTT
TRBV12-3/TRBV12-4	-	TRBJ1-6	few	CASSFGANSPLHF	TGTGCCAGCAGTTTTGGAGCTAATTCACCCCTCCACTTT
TRBV7-8	-	TRBJ2-7	once	CASSSESLVRSYEQYF	TGTGCCAGCAGCTCTGAGAGCTTAGTTAGATCCTACGAGCAGTACTTC
TRBV30	-	TRBJ1-1	-	CAWSASRDTEAFF	TGTGCCTGGAGCGCCAGCAGGGACACTGAAGCTTTCTTT
TRBV20-1	-	TRBJ1-2	few	CSASRGLNYGYTF	TGCAGTGCTAGTCGAGGGTTAAACTATGGCTACACCTTC
TRBV2	TRBD1	TRBJ2-5	-	CASRSGQGLETQYF	TGTGCCAGCAGGTCGGGACAGGGTTTAGAGACCCAGTACTTC
TRBV24-1	TRBD1	TRBJ2-1	-	CATSDHFGQGYRDEQFF	TGTGCCACCAGTGATCACTTCGGACAGGGTTATAGAGATGAGCAGTTCTTC
TRBV5-4	TRBD1	TRBJ1-2	-	CASSQDRALYGYTF	TGTGCCAGCAGCCAGGACAGGGCACTTTATGGCTACACCTTC
TRBV5-5	-	TRBJ2-3	-	CASSLLQSTDTQYF	TGTGCCAGCAGCTTGTTACAGTCCACAGATACGCAGTATTTT
TRBV27	-	TRBJ1-5	-	CASSMGTQPQHF	TGTGCCAGCTCGATGGGGACACAGCCCCAGCATTTT
TRBV7-9	TRBD1	TRBJ1-4	-	CASTPGRGMEKLFF	TGTGCCAGCACCCCGGGCAGGGGGATGGAAAAACTGTTTTTT
TRBV5-1	-	TRBJ1-2	-	CASSLGPAGGEKGYTF	TGCGCCAGCAGCTTGGGGCCAGCGGGAGGGGAGAAGGGCTACACCTTC
TRBV5-1	-	TRBJ1-3	-	CASSPPLSSGNTIYF	TGCGCCAGCAGCCCCCCGCTGAGCTCTGGAAACACCATATATTTT
TRBV6-1	TRBD1	TRBJ1-2	-	CASSEGQPSYGYTF	TGTGCCAGCAGTGAGGGACAGCCTTCTTATGGCTACACCTTC
TRBV30	-	TRBJ1-5	-	CAWSGSSGQPQHF	TGTGCCTGGAGTGGGAGTAGTGGTCAGCCCCAGCATTTT
TRBV9	TRBD2	TRBJ2-1	-	CASSPAGVWNEQFF	TGTGCCAGCAGCCCCGCGGGGGTCTGGAATGAGCAGTTCTTC
TRBV21-1	-	TRBJ1-2	once	CASSTRDRWYGYTF	TGTGCCAGCAGCACCCGGGACAGATGGTATGGCTACACCTTC
TRBV5-5	-	TRBJ2-3	-	CASSWALGGDTQYF	TGTGCCAGCAGCTGGGCCCTAGGGGGAGATACGCAGTATTTT
TRBV30	-	TRBJ1-2	-	CAWRIRLEGPFGYTF	TGTGCCTGGAGAATTCGACTTGAGGGCCCATTTGGCTACACCTTC
TRBV27	-	TRBJ2-1	-	CASGGGGNNEQFF	TGTGCCAGCGGAGGGGGGGGGAACAATGAGCAGTTCTTC
TRBV30	TRBD2	TRBJ2-2	few	CAWSVTVGRGTGELFF	TGTGCCTGGAGTGTAACGGTCGGGAGGGGAACCGGGGAGCTGTTTTTT
TRBV27	-	TRBJ1-2	-	CASSFVSGDRGYTF	TGTGCCAGCAGTTTCGTGTCAGGGGATCGGGGCTACACCTTC